This TCR beta chain was sequenced in a study of T cell repertoires in ileal Crohn's disease. Study findings and constraints: Compared with CD4 T cells, sorted CD8 cells carried more expanded clones. Compared with non-smokers, active smokers at surgery showed more clonal expansions.

Germline CDR1 SGHTA, CDR2 FQGNSA. The ends lost 4 bases at V and 3 bases at J; junction bases unmatched: 7. There are 15 residues in the CDR3. As concerns this clone: Its antigen is not identified.

TCRdb keeps only in-frame clones here, not all; method: immunoSEQ multiplex PCR. The sample carries about 8,400 clones, 80% recorded once. The sequenced material came from ileal tissue. This TCR was sampled from an adult with Crohn's disease. The chain links TRBV7-2 to TRBJ2-7; TRBD2 aligns across 9 bases. The CDR3 bases are TGTGCCAGCAGCTCGCGACTAGCGGACGACTACGAGCAGTACTTC. As protein: CASSSRLADDYEQYF. Full variable domain (missing parts from reference TRBV7-2 and TRBJ2-7): GAGVSQSPSNKVTEKGKDVELRCDPISGHTALYWYRQSLGQGLEFLIYFQGNSAPDKSGLPSDRFSAERTGGSVSTLTIQRTQQEDSAVYLCASSSRLADDYEQYFGPGTRLTVT.